Listed below are T cell receptor beta chains from one sample, sequenced in a study of cytomegalovirus exposure and HLA in healthy donors. Generated by immunoSEQ multiplex PCR, the TCRdb table keeps only in-frame clones and is missing some. The sample has roughly 120,000 clones. Sequenced input: PBMCs. The receptors were gathered from a man aged 35-49 years in good health and CMV-seronegative. CDR3s include the opening cysteine and the closing phenylalanine or tryptophan. The D gene is left open where the match is weak.

J,length,D,V,DNA,CDR3
TRBJ2-3,14,NA,TRBV5-1,TGCGCCAGCAGCTTGAGGACAGACACAGATACGCAGTATTTT,CASSLRTDTDTQYF
TRBJ2-2,14,NA,TRBV28,TGTGCCAGCAGTAAAATACAGGGAATCGGGGAGCTGTTTTTT,CASSKIQGIGELFF
TRBJ2-7,16,NA,TRBV10-3,TGTGCCACCTGGGACTCCGGCGGAAAAGGAAGTTTCCAGCAGTACTTC,CATWDSGGKGSFQQYF
TRBJ1-2,14,NA,TRBV28,TGTGCCAGCAGCCCAGTACAGAGCAACTATGGCTACACCTTC,CASSPVQSNYGYTF
TRBJ1-2,14,TRBD1,TRBV11-3,TGTGCCAGCAGCCCCCGGGACAGGGGTGATGGCTACACCTTC,CASSPRDRGDGYTF
TRBJ2-2,15,TRBD2,TRBV7-2,TGTGCCAGCAGCTCGGGACTAGCGGGAGGAATGGAGCTGTTTTTT,CASSSGLAGGMELFF
TRBJ2-3,18,TRBD2,TRBV18,TGTGCCAGCTCACCTCCCGGACTAGCGGGAGGCGGCACAGATACGCAGTATTTT,CASSPPGLAGGGTDTQYF
TRBJ2-5,16,TRBD1,TRBV11-3,TGTGCCAGCAGCCGGCGACCGACAGGGGGACAAGAGACCCAGTACTTC,CASSRRPTGGQETQYF
TRBJ2-3,15,NA,TRBV6-4,TGTGCCAGCAGTGACGGGAGCGGGAGCACAGATACGCAGTATTTT,CASSDGSGSTDTQYF
TRBJ1-2,14,NA,TRBV6-1,TGTGCCAGCAGTGAAGATGAGGAGGGCTATGGCTACACCTTC,CASSEDEEGYGYTF
TRBJ1-1,14,NA,TRBV6-1,TGTGCGAATCAACCTCGGGGGAGTTTAACTGAAGCTTTCTTT,CANQPRGSLTEAFF
TRBJ1-5,12,NA,TRBV29-1,TGCAGCGTTGGACAGGCTAGGGAGCCCCAGCATTTT,CSVGQAREPQHF
TRBJ2-3,14,NA,TRBV11-3,TGTGCCAGCAGCTCGGGACTGCACACAGATACGCAGTATTTT,CASSSGLHTDTQYF
TRBJ1-4,16,TRBD1,TRBV5-1,TGCGCCAGCAGCAGAGGACAGGGAGCCGCTAATGAAAAACTGTTTTTT,CASSRGQGAANEKLFF
TRBJ2-3,14,TRBD2,TRBV7-3,TGTGCCAGCAGCGAGAGGGCGGGAGTAGATACGCAGTATTTT,CASSERAGVDTQYF
TRBJ1-3,15,NA,TRBV15,TGTGCCACCAGCACCTCAGGGGCATCGGGAAACACCATATATTTT,CATSTSGASGNTIYF
TRBJ1-5,14,NA,TRBV19,TGTGCCAGTAGTACAACAGATAGCAATCAGCCCCAGCATTTT,CASSTTDSNQPQHF
TRBJ1-1,15,NA,TRBV7-6,TGTGCCAGCAGCCCACGACAGATTTTGAGCACTGAAGCTTTCTTT,CASSPRQILSTEAFF
TRBJ1-6,15,NA,TRBV2,TGTGCCAGCAGGTTCCGGGACACCCGGCAGGGGACCCTCCACTTT,CASRFRDTRQGTLHF
TRBJ2-7,13,TRBD2,TRBV2,TGTGCCAGCAGGAGCGGGGGGTTTGGCGAGCAGTACTTC,CASRSGGFGEQYF
TRBJ2-4,15,TRBD1,TRBV2,TGTGCCAGCAGCCCACGGACAGGGGGCGAAAACATTCAGTACTTC,CASSPRTGGENIQYF
TRBJ1-2,14,TRBD1,TRBV5-1,TGCGCCAGCAGCTCGGGACAGGGAGACTATGGCTACACCTTC,CASSSGQGDYGYTF
TRBJ1-5,17,NA,TRBV7-9,TGTGCCAGCAGCCGGAGTGCGAGCTGGGGGGGCAATCAGCCCCAGCATTTT,CASSRSASWGGNQPQHF
TRBJ1-2,18,TRBD1,TRBV7-2,TGTGCCAGCAGCTTAGCGGGTCGTGTAGGGGGCGGGTGGGGTGGCTACACCTTC,CASSLAGRVGGGWGGYTF
TRBJ2-7,15,TRBD2,TRBV7-3,TGTGCCAGCAGCTTTTCCGGGACTAGCGACTACGAGCAGTACTTC,CASSFSGTSDYEQYF
TRBJ2-3,18,TRBD2,TRBV5-4,TGTGCCAGCAGCTTGGGAGGAGCGGGAGGACACCTCACAGATACGCAGTATTTT,CASSLGGAGGHLTDTQYF
TRBJ1-4,14,TRBD1,TRBV5-1,TGCGCCAGCAGCTTGCCGGGACAGGGTCGAAAACTGTTTTTT,CASSLPGQGRKLFF
TRBJ2-1,19,TRBD2,TRBV4-2,TGTGCCAGCAGCCAAGCCGGGACTAGCGGGAGGGGTTCCTACAATGAGCAGTTCTTC,CASSQAGTSGRGSYNEQFF
TRBJ2-7,15,TRBD1,TRBV7-8,TGTGCCAGCAGAAACCGCGGGACAGGGCCCTACGAGCAGTACTTC,CASRNRGTGPYEQYF
TRBJ2-4,15,TRBD1,TRBV5-6,TGTGCCAGCAGCACCGGGACAGTGATGTTAAACATTCAGTACTTC,CASSTGTVMLNIQYF
TRBJ2-3,11,NA,TRBV13,TGTGCCAGCAGCGTATCAGATACGCAGTATTTT,CASSVSDTQYF
TRBJ1-2,17,NA,TRBV23-1,TGCGCCAGCAGTCAATCGCCCCTGGGCAGGTCTGTCTATGGCTACACCTTC,CASSQSPLGRSVYGYTF
TRBJ1-2,14,NA,TRBV6-6,TGTGCCAGCACTTATTCTACAGGGAGCTCTGGCTACACCTTC,CASTYSTGSSGYTF
TRBJ2-2,16,TRBD2,TRBV7-3,TGTGCCAGCAGCCTACTAGCGGGGACTAACACCGGGGAGCTGTTTTTT,CASSLLAGTNTGELFF
TRBJ2-3,15,TRBD2,TRBV13,TGTGCCAGCAGCCATGGGACTAGCGGGAGTTATACGCAGTATTTT,CASSHGTSGSYTQYF
TRBJ2-1,15,NA,TRBV27,TGTGCCAGCTCTACCCGGACAGACCCGCCCAATGAGCAGTTCTTC,CASSTRTDPPNEQFF
TRBJ1-2,19,NA,TRBV29-1,TGCAGCGTTGTGGGGGAGGGAAAAGCCACCTGGGAAGGTCCCTATGGCTACACCTTC,CSVVGEGKATWEGPYGYTF
TRBJ1-3,16,NA,TRBV5-4,TGTGCCAGCAGCACCGCACAGGCGCTCTCTGGAAACACCATATATTTT,CASSTAQALSGNTIYF
TRBJ2-7,14,NA,TRBV18,TGTGCCAGCTCACCAAGGACTCCATTACGAGAGCAGTACTTC,CASSPRTPLREQYF
TRBJ2-7,16,TRBD1,TRBV7-8,TGTGCCAGCAGCCCGCGGACAGGGGGGCCAATCTACGAGCAGTACTTC,CASSPRTGGPIYEQYF
TRBJ2-1,14,TRBD2,TRBV19,TGTGCCAGTAGTATAGTGTCCGGAGCGGGAGAACAGTTCTTC,CASSIVSGAGEQFF
TRBJ1-1,12,TRBD1,TRBV27,TGTGCCAGCAGGACAGGGGGCACTGAAGCTTTCTTT,CASRTGGTEAFF
TRBJ2-2,16,TRBD2,TRBV4-1,TGCGCCAGCAGCCAAGATCACGGGAGGGCCACGGGGGAGCTGTTTTTT,CASSQDHGRATGELFF